This entry lists 18 T cell receptor beta chains sequenced from one sample in a study of blood T cells in healthy people across ages. A J-beta primer mix and a sample-barcoded 5' primer were used in a second PCR of about 7 to 12 cycles. TCRdb passed the 5' RACE reads through MiXCR, listing each CDR3 protein once. The sample shows around 900,000 distinct CDR3 sequences, 25% to 35% of them seen only once. Sequencing used blood. All receptors come from an elderly woman in good health.

In regard to this clonotype: The junction departs from the called germline gene at one end, perhaps through a read error. The chain carries TRBV12-3 or TRBV12-4 and TRBJ1-5; D ambiguous. This CDR3 contains 14 residues. CDR3 protein: CASSPVGSNRPQHF. As DNA, the CDR3 is TGTGCCAGCAGTCCGGTTGGTAGCAATCGGCCCCAGCATTTT.

This clonotype was seen many times. This rearrangement joins TRBV2 to TRBJ2-7, with no clear D. The CDR3 covers 11 residues. Germline loops: CDR1 SNHLY, CDR2 FYNNEI. Trimming took off 6 bases at V and 7 bases at J, with 10 bases between the two ends. The CDR3 here is CASRNTVEQYF. The CDR3 DNA reads as TGTGCCAGCAGAAACACGGTGGAGCAGTACTTC.

The chain employs TRBV30 and TRBJ1-5; D is unclear. This CDR3 has 15 residues. The germline V and J ends were trimmed by 1 base and 1 base, with 11 bases remaining between them. Germline-derived CDR1 and CDR2 are GTSNPN and SVGIG (reference sequence). CDR3 DNA sequence: TGTGCCTGGAGTGCAGCTCCGGGGAGCAATCAGCCCCAGCATTTT. It codes for CAWSAAPGSNQPQHF. The entire variable domain, with the rest obtained from reference TRBV30 and TRBJ1-5, is as follows: SQTIHQWPATLVQPVGSPLSLECTVEGTSNPNLYWYRQAAGRGLQLLFYSVGIGQISSEVPQNLSASRPQDRQFILSSKKLLLSDSGFYLCAWSAAPGSNQPQHFGDGTRLSIL.

This clonotype has at least ten counts. J is TRBJ2-5 and V is TRBV5-5, with 9 bases that match TRBD2. The CDR3 has 15 amino acids. Germline-derived CDR1 and CDR2 are SGHKS and YYEKEE (reference sequence). Losses at the gene ends were 4 bases for V and 3 bases for J; bases not matched to a gene: 7. The CDR3 nucleotides are TGTGCCAGCAGCCTAATAAGCGGGGGGAAAGAGACCCAGTACTTC. As protein: CASSLISGGKETQYF. The whole variable domain, filled in from reference TRBV5-5 and TRBJ2-5, reads DAGVTQSPTHLIKTRGQQVTLRCSPISGHKSVSWYQQVLGQGPQFIFQYYEKEERGRGNFPDRFSARQFPNYSSELNVNALLLGDSALYLCASSLISGGKETQYFGPGTRLLVL.

Note on this clonotype: One base away lies a much larger clone, so this may be a sequencing read error. The chain has TRBV20-1 and TRBJ1-5, with D possibly matching TRBD1 (6 bases). In germline, CDR1 is DFQATT, CDR2 SNEGSKA (reference sequence). The CDR3 is made up of 14 amino acids. Trimming removed 6 bases from V and 3 bases from J, with 15 bases in between. This chain's CDR3 is CSARGSAHNQPQHF. CDR3 nucleotides: TGCAGTGCCAGGGGCTCAGCCCACAATCAGCCCCAGCATTTT.

This clonotype was detected only a few times. The rearrangement uses TRBV18 and TRBJ1-1; 8 nucleotides line up with TRBD1. The CDR3 contains 16 residues. The ends lost 3 bases at V and 0 bases at J; junction bases unmatched: 6. Germline values: CDR1 KGHSH, CDR2 LQKENI. The CDR3 DNA reads TGTGCCAGCTCACCGTGGACAGGGACGATGAACACTGAAGCTTTCTTT. Its translation is CASSPWTGTMNTEAFF.

This clonotype was detected ten times or more. V is TRBV7-6 and J is TRBJ2-3, with TRBD2 matching 12 bases. Germline V gene data show CDR1 as SGHVS and CDR2 as FNYEAQ. The CDR3 runs to 17 residues. Unmatched junction bases numbered 7, after V lost 5 bases and J lost 1 base. In nucleotides, the CDR3 is TGTGCCAGCAGCCCTGGACTAGCGGGGAGCGGCACAGATACGCAGTATTTT. This sequence encodes CASSPGLAGSGTDTQYF.

This clonotype was counted ten times or more. This rearrangement joins TRBV18 to TRBJ2-3, with D hard to call. The V gene lost 6 bases and the J gene lost 3 bases, with 7 bases spanning the gap. The germline gives CDR1 KGHSH, CDR2 LQKENI. CDR3 size: 12 residues. The CDR3 nucleotides are TGTGCCAGCTCTTGGAAGACAGATACGCAGTATTTT. Its protein is CASSWKTDTQYF.

As to this clonotype: A clone one base away is much larger, so this may be a read error. The chain couples TRBV27 to TRBJ1-1; D gene unclear. Per the germline V gene, CDR1 is MNHEY and CDR2 is SMNVEV (reference sequence). The CDR3 is 13 amino acids. The CDR3 here is CASSPSTNAEAFF. CDR3 in DNA: TGTGCCAGCAGTCCTTCAACGAACGCTGAAGCTTTCTTT.

This clonotype was seen at least ten times. V usage is TRBV7-2 and J usage is TRBJ2-7; TRBD1 aligns across 9 bases. V lost 2 bases to trimming and J lost 3 bases; unmatched junction nucleotides: 5. The CDR3 has 15 residues. Germline-derived CDR1 and CDR2 are SGHTA and FQGNSA. This CDR3 is CASSLWGTGNYEQYF. Here the CDR3 DNA reads TGTGCCAGCAGCTTATGGGGGACAGGGAACTACGAGCAGTACTTC.

This clonotype was picked up a small number of times. The chain employs TRBV7-9 and TRBJ2-3; TRBD2 matches at 10 bases. V was clipped by 4 bases and J by 5 bases; unmatched bases: 15. The V gene's germline CDR1 is SEHNR and CDR2 FQNEAQ (reference sequence). CDR3 length: 18 amino acids. CDR3 loop: CASSSRQGSGGVKDTQYF. The CDR3 DNA sequence: TGTGCCAGCAGCTCCCGACAGGGGAGCGGGGGGGTTAAAGATACGCAGTATTTT. Together with reference TRBV7-9 and TRBJ2-3, the CDR3 gives the full variable domain: DTGVSQNPRHKITKRGQNVTFRCDPISEHNRLYWYRQTLGQGPEFLTYFQNEAQLEKSRLLSDRFSAERPKGSFSTLEIQRTEQGDSAMYLCASSSRQGSGGVKDTQYFGPGTRLTVL.

Remarks on this clonotype: Being one base from a much bigger clone, this may be a read error. The chain joins TRBV12-3 or TRBV12-4 to TRBJ1-6; 7 nucleotides line up with TRBD1. The CDR3 consists of 13 residues. Trimming removed 5 bases from V and 18 bases from J; junction bases left unmatched: 13. The CDR3 DNA reads TGTGCCAGCAGTCCGTCAGGGGGTTCAGCCCCCCACTTT. Encoded protein: CASSPSGGSAPHF.

To note about this clonotype: A much larger clone lies a single base off, so this may be a read error. The J gene is TRBJ2-1, the V gene TRBV2; D call uncertain. V was cut by 6 bases and J by 6 bases, with 18 bases left in between. From germline, CDR1 is SNHLY and CDR2 FYNNEI. The CDR3 length is 15 residues. CDR3 sequence: CASSKRDRTSNEQFF. The CDR3 coding sequence is TGTGCCAGCAGCAAAAGGGATCGAACCAGCAATGAGCAGTTCTTC.

This clonotype was recorded many times. This sequence joins TRBV29-1 and TRBJ2-3; D is unresolved. Per the germline V gene, CDR1 is SQVTM and CDR2 is ANQGSEA. With 7 bases removed from V and 2 bases from J, the gap between germline ends came to 10 bases. This CDR3 comprises 12 residues. CDR3 amino acids: CSAKIYTDTQYF. As DNA, the CDR3 is TGCAGCGCCAAGATATACACAGATACGCAGTATTTT.

This clonotype was seen repeatedly, ten times or more. The V call is TRBV27, the J call TRBJ2-5; no clear D. Trimming took off 4 bases at V and 6 bases at J, with 12 bases between the two ends. Germline values: CDR1 MNHEY, CDR2 SMNVEV (reference sequence). The CDR3 has 13 residues. The CDR3 DNA reads TGTGCCAGCAGTTCCGGAGTCGGACAGACCCAGTACTTC. It yields the protein CASSSGVGQTQYF.

This clonotype was seen ten or more times. The chain combines TRBV12-3 or TRBV12-4 with TRBJ2-7; no clear D. CDR3 length equals 13 residues. With 5 bases removed from V and 0 bases from J, the gap between germline ends came to 8 bases. The CDR3 nucleotides are TGTGCCAGCAGTCATGGACCCTCCTACGAGCAGTACTTC. Translating it yields CASSHGPSYEQYF.

Many counts were recorded for this clonotype. The chain's CDR3 is CSAATGNYGYTF. DNA of the CDR3: TGCAGTGCCGCCACAGGGAACTATGGCTACACCTTC. This chain links TRBV20-1 with TRBJ1-2; TRBD1 is a possible D gene (6 bases). V was clipped by 6 bases and J by 2 bases, with 10 bases between them. This CDR3 has 12 residues. Germline V gives CDR1 DFQATT, CDR2 SNEGSKA (reference sequence).

This clonotype occurred many times. The chain couples TRBV5-1 to TRBJ1-4; tentative D call: TRBD1 (5 bases). V lost 4 bases and J lost 3, with 16 bases in between. Per germline, CDR1 SGHRS and CDR2 YFSETQ. The CDR3 is made up of 16 amino acids. This CDR3 is CASSIGRGSSNEKLFF. CDR3 bases: TGCGCCAGCAGCATCGGGCGGGGCTCGTCTAATGAAAAACTGTTTTTT.